This TCR beta chain is from a study of read filtering for tumor transcriptome and immune sequencing. Study conclusions and caveats: Dropping single-read clonotypes raised IR-seq and RNA-seq shared-clonotype correlation.

This library used approximately 0.4 ug RNA and molecular barcoded adaptors spanning alpha/delta and beta/gamma chains. In TCRdb, the reads were re-called with MiXCR into one record per CDR3 protein. This table has approximately 90,000 distinct CDR3 sequences, 20% to 25% appearing once. Germline CDR1 is SQVTM and CDR2 is ANQGSEA. This CDR3 spans 14 amino acids. Germline trimming cut 6 bases from V and 1 base from J; bases unmatched to any gene: 2. In regard to this clonotype: The antigen remains unidentified. In this CDR3 the conserved last residue, phenylalanine or tryptophan, is missing, so a read error is likely.

The specimen sequenced was a population of CD138-negative cells sorted from bone marrow. The TCR originated in a donor at least 40 years old with multiple myeloma. This chain connects TRBV29-1 to TRBJ2-6; 8 bases agree with TRBD1. CDR3 DNA sequence: TGCAGCGTGAGGACAGGGTCTGGGGCCAACGTCCTGACTTCC. This encodes CSVRTGSGANVLTS.